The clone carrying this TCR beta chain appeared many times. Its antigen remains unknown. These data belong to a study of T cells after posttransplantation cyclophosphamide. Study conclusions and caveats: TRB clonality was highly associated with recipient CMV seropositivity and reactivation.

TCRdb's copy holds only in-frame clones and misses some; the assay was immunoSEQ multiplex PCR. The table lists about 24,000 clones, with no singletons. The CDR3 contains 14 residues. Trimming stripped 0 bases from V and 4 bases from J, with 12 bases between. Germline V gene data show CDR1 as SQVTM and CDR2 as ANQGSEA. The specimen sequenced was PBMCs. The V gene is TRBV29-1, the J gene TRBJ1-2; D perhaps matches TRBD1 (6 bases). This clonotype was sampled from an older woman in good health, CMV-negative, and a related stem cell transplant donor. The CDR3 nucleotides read TGCAGCGTTGAAGAAGGGGGGGCGGTCTATGGCTACACCTTC. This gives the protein CSVEEGGAVYGYTF.